One and the same sample provided the 2 T cell receptor beta chains below, sequenced in a study of T cells after somatic rescue of genetic block. The method was immunoSEQ multiplex PCR; TCRdb's version includes in-frame clones alone and lacks a portion of them. The sample carries roughly 71,000 clones, about nine tenths recorded once. The sequencing input was peripheral blood mononuclear cells (PBMCs). These receptors all stem from a man under 40.

This chain joins TRBV18 and TRBJ1-1; the D is unclear. With 3 bases removed from V and 1 base from J, the gap between germline ends came to 6 bases. The CDR3 length is 13 residues. The germline V gene has CDR1 KGHSH and CDR2 LQKENI. CDR3 loop: CASSPLANTEAFF. CDR3 bases: TGTGCCAGCTCACCCCTGGCGAACACTGAAGCTTTCTTT. The variable domain in full, completed from reference TRBV18 and TRBJ1-1, reads NAGVMQNPRHLVRRRGQEARLRCSPMKGHSHVYWYRQLPEEGLKFMVYLQKENIIDESGMPKERFSAEFPKEGPSILRIQQVVRGDSAAYFCASSPLANTEAFFGQGTRLTVV.

This clone has only one observation. The rearrangement uses TRBV25-1 and TRBJ2-7, with D maybe TRBD1 (5 bases). Germline CDR1 reads MGHDK; CDR2 reads SYGVNS. This CDR3 contains 15 residues. Trimming removed 2 bases at V and 2 bases at J, with 13 bases between. This CDR3 reads CASSEPGVRAYEQYF. CDR3 nucleotide sequence: TGTGCCAGCAGTGAACCCGGCGTCAGGGCCTACGAGCAGTACTTC.